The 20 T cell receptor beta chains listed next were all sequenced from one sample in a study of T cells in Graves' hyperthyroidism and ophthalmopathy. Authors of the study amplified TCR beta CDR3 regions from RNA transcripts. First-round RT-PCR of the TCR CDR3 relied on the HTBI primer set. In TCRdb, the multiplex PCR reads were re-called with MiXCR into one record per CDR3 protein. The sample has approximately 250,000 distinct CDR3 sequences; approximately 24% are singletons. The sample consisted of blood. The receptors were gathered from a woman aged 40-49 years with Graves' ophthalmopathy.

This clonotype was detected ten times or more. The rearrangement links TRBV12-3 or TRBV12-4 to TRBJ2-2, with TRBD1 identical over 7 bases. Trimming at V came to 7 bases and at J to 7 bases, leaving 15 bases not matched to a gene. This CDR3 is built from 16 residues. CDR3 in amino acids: CASTLGQVLMGGELFF. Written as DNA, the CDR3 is TGTGCCAGCACACTTGGACAGGTCCTAATGGGCGGGGAGCTGTTTTTT.

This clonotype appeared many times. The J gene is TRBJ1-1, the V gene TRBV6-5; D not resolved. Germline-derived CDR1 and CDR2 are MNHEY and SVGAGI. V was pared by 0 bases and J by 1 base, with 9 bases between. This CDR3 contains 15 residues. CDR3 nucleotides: TGTGCCAGCAGTTACTCGAGGATGGAGAACACTGAAGCTTTCTTT. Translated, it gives CASSYSRMENTEAFF.

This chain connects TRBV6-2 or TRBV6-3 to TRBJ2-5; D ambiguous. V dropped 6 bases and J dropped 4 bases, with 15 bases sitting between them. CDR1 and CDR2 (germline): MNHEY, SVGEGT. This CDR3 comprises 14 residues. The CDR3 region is CASSRRLVGETQYF. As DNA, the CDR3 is TGTGCCAGCAGCCGGCGGCTAGTCGGAGAGACCCAGTACTTC.

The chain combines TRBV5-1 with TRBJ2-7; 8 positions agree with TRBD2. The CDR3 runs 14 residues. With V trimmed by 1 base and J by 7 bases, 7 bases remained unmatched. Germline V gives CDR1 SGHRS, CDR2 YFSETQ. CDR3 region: CASSLNSGTREQYF. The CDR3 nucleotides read TGCGCCAGCAGCTTGAATAGCGGGACGAGGGAGCAGTACTTC.

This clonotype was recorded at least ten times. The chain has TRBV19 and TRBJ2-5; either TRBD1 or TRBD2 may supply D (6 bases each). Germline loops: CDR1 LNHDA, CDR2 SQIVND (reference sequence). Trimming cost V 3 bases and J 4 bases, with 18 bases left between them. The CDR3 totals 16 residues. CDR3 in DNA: TGTGCCAGTAGTATCGGGGGACACCAGAGCGGAGAGACCCAGTACTTC. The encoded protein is CASSIGGHQSGETQYF.

CDR3 sequence (DNA): TGTGCCAGTACTCGGGCAGGGGGTAACAATCAGCCCCAGCATTTT. The encoded protein is CASTRAGGNNQPQHF. This chain connects TRBV19 to TRBJ1-5, with 7 bases matching TRBD1. J gave up 3 bases and V 7 bases, and 9 bases lay outside the gene matches. This CDR3 is built from 15 residues. Per the germline V gene, CDR1 is LNHDA and CDR2 is SQIVND (reference sequence).

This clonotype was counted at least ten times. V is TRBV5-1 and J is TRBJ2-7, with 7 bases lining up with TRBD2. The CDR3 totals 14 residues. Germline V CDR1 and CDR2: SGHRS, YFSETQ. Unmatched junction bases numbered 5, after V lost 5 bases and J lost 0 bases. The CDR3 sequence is CASRPGTNSYEQYF. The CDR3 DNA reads TGCGCCAGCAGGCCCGGGACTAACTCCTACGAGCAGTACTTC.

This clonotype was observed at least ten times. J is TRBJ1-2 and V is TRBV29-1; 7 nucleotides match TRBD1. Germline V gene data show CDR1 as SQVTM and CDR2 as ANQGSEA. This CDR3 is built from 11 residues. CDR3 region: CAEEQGNGYTF. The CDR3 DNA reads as TGCGCCGAGGAACAGGGGAATGGCTACACCTTC.

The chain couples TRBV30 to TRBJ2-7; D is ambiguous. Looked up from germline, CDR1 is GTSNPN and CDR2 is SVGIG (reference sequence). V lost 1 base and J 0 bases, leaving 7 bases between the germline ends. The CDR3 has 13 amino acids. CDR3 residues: CAWSGISSYEQYF. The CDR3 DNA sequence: TGTGCCTGGAGTGGCATCAGCTCCTACGAGCAGTACTTC.

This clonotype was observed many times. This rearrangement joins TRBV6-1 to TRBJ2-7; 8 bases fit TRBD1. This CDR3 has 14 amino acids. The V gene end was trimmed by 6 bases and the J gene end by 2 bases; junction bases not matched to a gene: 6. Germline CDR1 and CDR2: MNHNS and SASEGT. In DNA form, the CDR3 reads TGTGCCAGCAGACAGGGGGACGGGACCTACGAGCAGTACTTC. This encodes CASRQGDGTYEQYF.

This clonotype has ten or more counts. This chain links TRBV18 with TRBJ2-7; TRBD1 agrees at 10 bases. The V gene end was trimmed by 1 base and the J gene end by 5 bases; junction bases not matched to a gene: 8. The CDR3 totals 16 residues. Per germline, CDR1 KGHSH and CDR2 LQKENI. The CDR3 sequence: CASSPRVRDRGHEQYF. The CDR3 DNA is TGTGCCAGCTCACCACGAGTACGGGACAGGGGACACGAGCAGTACTTC.

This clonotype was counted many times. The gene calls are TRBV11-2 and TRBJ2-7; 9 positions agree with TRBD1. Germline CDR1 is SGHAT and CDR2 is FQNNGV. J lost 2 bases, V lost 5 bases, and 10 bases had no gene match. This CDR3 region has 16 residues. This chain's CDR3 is CASSHILGQGPYEQYF. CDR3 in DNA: TGTGCCAGCAGCCATATCCTAGGACAGGGGCCCTACGAGCAGTACTTC.

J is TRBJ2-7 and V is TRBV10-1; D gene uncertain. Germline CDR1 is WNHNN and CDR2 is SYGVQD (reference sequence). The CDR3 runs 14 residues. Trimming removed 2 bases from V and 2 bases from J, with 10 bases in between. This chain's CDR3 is CASSETRFPYEQYF. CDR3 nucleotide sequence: TGCGCCAGCAGTGAGACGAGATTCCCCTACGAGCAGTACTTC.

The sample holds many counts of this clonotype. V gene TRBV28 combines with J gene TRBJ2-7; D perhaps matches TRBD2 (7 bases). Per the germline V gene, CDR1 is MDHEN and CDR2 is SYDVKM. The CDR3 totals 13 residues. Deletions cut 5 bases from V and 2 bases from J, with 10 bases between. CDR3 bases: TGTGCCAGCAGTCCGGGGGGCACCTACGAGCAGTACTTC. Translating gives CASSPGGTYEQYF.

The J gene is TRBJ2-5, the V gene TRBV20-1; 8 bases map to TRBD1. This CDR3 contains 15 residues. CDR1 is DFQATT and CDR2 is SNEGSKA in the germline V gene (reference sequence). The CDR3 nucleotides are TGCACTGCCCTTGGGGCCAGGGGGCGCGGGGAGACCCAGTACTTC. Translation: CTALGARGRGETQYF.

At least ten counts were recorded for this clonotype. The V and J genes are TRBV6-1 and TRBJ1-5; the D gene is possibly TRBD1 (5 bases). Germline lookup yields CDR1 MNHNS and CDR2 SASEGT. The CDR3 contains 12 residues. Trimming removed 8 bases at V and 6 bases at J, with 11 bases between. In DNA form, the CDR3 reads TGTGCCAGCGTCCAGGGAGGTCAGCCCCAGCATTTT. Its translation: CASVQGGQPQHF.

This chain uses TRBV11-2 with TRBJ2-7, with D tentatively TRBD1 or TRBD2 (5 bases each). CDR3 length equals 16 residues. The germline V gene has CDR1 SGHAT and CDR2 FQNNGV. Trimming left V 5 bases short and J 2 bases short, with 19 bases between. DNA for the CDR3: TGTGCCAGCAGCCGAAACGCCGGGACGTATGCCTACGAGCAGTACTTC. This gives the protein CASSRNAGTYAYEQYF.

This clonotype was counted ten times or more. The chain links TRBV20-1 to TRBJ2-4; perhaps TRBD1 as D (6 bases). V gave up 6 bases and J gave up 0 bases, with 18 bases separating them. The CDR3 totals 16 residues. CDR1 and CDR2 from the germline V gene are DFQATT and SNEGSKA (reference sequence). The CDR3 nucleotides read TGCAGTGCCTACACCGGACAGTCCCTAGCCAAAAACATTCAGTACTTC. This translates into CSAYTGQSLAKNIQYF.

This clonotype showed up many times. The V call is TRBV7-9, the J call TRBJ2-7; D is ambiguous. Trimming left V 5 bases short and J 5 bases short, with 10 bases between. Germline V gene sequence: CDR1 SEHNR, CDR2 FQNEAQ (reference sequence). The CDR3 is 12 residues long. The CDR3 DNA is TGTGCCAGCAGCCCTGCCGCTCACGAGCAGTACTTC. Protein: CASSPAAHEQYF. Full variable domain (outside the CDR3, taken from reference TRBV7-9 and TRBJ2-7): DTGVSQNPRHKITKRGQNVTFRCDPISEHNRLYWYRQTLGQGPEFLTYFQNEAQLEKSRLLSDRFSAERPKGSFSTLEIQRTEQGDSAMYLCASSPAAHEQYFGPGTRLTVT.

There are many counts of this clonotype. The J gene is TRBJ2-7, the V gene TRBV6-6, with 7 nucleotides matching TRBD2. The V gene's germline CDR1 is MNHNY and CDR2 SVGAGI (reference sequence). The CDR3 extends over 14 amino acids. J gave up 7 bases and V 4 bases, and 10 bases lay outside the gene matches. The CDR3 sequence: CASSSSGNVREQYF. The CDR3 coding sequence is TGTGCCAGCAGTTCAAGCGGGAACGTAAGGGAGCAGTACTTC.